What follows is one TCR beta chain and its context. Its specificity is not known. 60 Vbeta and 13 Jbeta primers were used in PCR. Clones were sequenced by immunoSEQ multiplex PCR, and TCRdb holds only the in-frame ones, with some missing. The data hold about 150,000 clones, with roughly 10% observed a single time. The data were obtained in a study of cytomegalovirus exposure and HLA in healthy donors. The CDR3 consists of 13 residues. Germline V gene data show CDR1 as SGHRS and CDR2 as YFSETQ. V was pared by 0 bases and J by 3 bases, with 7 bases between. Study-wide points: Later analysis demonstrated an association between a missense DCLRE1C variant and TCR beta V- and J-gene trimming.

Sequences were obtained from PBMCs. The J gene is TRBJ2-7, the V gene TRBV5-1; D is undetermined. The receptor was isolated from a male donor in good health and CMV-seronegative. The CDR3 region has the DNA TGCGCCAGCAGCTTGGGGGCGTACTACGAGCAGTACTTC. Translating it yields CASSLGAYYEQYF.